These T cell receptor beta chains were read from a single sample in a study of T cells after yellow fever vaccination. TCRdb re-analysed the 5' RACE reads in MiXCR, keeping a single row per CDR3 protein. The sample lists hundreds of thousands of distinct CDR3 sequences, approximately 13% seen once, with about 3% in the top ten. Sequencing used CD4+ T cells sorted from PBMCs, obtained 15 days after the yellow fever booster vaccination. These receptors were obtained from a man aged 18 to 35 who received the YFV17D yellow fever vaccine. Both conserved end residues are part of each CDR3. Fields, in order: J gene, V gene, CDR3 protein.

TRBJ1-5	TRBV28	CASTPGGTNQPQHF
TRBJ2-2	TRBV28	CASSWALANTGELFF
TRBJ2-7	TRBV4-2	CASSQRPGQGADEQYF
TRBJ1-4	TRBV5-1	CASSPGLEGEKLFF
TRBJ2-3	TRBV19	CASGPGGTDTQYF
TRBJ2-5	TRBV5-1	CASSSDRGPEETQYF
TRBJ2-1	TRBV7-9	CASSRQGLGGEQFF
TRBJ1-5	TRBV20-1	CSASAADQPQHF
TRBJ1-1	TRBV5-4	CASSPYGGVLYTEAFF
TRBJ2-1	TRBV7-6	CASSLAPPTGQSQQFF
TRBJ1-2	TRBV7-2	CASSLHASPGYTF
TRBJ1-5	TRBV10-3	CAISESRGWHQPQHF
TRBJ2-5	TRBV20-1	CSARDLGGKGTQYF
TRBJ1-2	TRBV4-3	CASSQAAREAYGYTF
TRBJ2-7	TRBV29-1	CSVDEGYEQYF
TRBJ1-6	TRBV4-3	CASSQRMNFGGQLGSPLHF
TRBJ2-6	TRBV5-4	CASSLRTGDRFSGANVLTF
TRBJ1-3	TRBV6-6	CASSPTGNSGNTIYF
TRBJ2-3	TRBV5-1	CASTTAGLGLTDTQYF
TRBJ2-5	TRBV15	CATSGETGGLTQYF
TRBJ2-2	TRBV10-3	CAIRGNTGELFF
TRBJ2-5	TRBV7-3	CASSLANSETQYF